This T cell receptor (beta chain) was sequenced during a study of blood T cell repertoires in COVID-19. As originally analysed: Using reference gene primer amplification, nucleated cell counts were estimated. Only in-frame clones appear in the TCRdb table, and some are missing; sequencing was by immunoSEQ multiplex PCR. V, J and clone size are taken as reported in that table, and D and trimming were inferred from the DNA itself. The top ten clones hold 3.1% of a sample with approximately 52,000 clones, approximately 90% of them seen once. The germline CDR1 and CDR2 sequences are SNHLY and FYNNEI. The CDR3 contains 14 residues. Trimming shortened V by 7 bases and J by 6 bases, and 16 bases separated the two germline ends.

This sequence joins TRBV2 and TRBJ2-1; possibly TRBD2 for D (5 bases). The TCR sequence derives from a man aged 45-60 years with acute or convalescent COVID-19. What was sequenced was peripheral blood. CDR3 coding DNA: TGTGCCAGCATTAAGGACTCTGGTGGCAATGAGCAGTTCTTC. Amino acid sequence: CASIKDSGGNEQFF.